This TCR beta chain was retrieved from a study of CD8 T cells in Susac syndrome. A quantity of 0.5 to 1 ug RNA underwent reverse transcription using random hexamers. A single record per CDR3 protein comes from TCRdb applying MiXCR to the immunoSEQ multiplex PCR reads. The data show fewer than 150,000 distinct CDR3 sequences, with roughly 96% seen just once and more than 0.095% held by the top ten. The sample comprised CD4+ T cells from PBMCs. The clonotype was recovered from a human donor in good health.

CDR3 region: CASREQVSGTQYF. The CDR3 nucleotides are TGTGCCAGCAGGGAACAGGTTTCCGGGACCCAGTACTTC. The chain joins TRBV12-3 or TRBV12-4 to TRBJ2-5; TRBD1 is a possible D gene (5 bases). The CDR3 spans 13 residues. The ends were cut back, 6 bases at V and 7 bases at J, with 15 bases in the middle.